Below are 32 T cell receptor beta chains sequenced from a single sample in a study of blood T cell repertoires in COVID-19. The repertoire was sequenced with immunoSEQ multiplex PCR; TCRdb's copy has only in-frame clones and lacks some. The sample holds about 190,000 clones, roughly 90% seen once. The sequenced sample was peripheral blood. These receptors originate from a man aged 40-49 years with acute or convalescent COVID-19.

The rearrangement links TRBV5-8 to TRBJ2-5; D perhaps matches TRBD1 (6 bases). Per the germline V gene, CDR1 is SGHTS and CDR2 is YDEGEE. V was shortened by 4 bases and J by 3 bases, with 13 bases between the two germline ends. This CDR3 region has 14 residues. CDR3 nucleotide sequence: TGTGCCAGCAGCCACCAAAACAGGGAAGAGACCCAGTACTTC. It codes for CASSHQNREETQYF.

The J gene is TRBJ2-2, the V gene TRBV9; 13 bases match TRBD2. Germline V CDR1 and CDR2: SGDLS, YYNGEE. This CDR3 has 15 amino acids. Trimming took 4 bases from V and 7 from J; bases not matched to a gene: 4. The CDR3 DNA follows: TGTGCCAGCAGCCCTAGGACTAGCGGGGGCGGGGAGCTGTTTTTT. It encodes CASSPRTSGGGELFF.

The chain couples TRBV12-5 to TRBJ1-1; the D gene is possibly TRBD1 (5 bases). Germline CDR1 is LGHNT and CDR2 is FRNRAP. V was trimmed by 0 bases and J by 1 base, leaving 12 bases between them. The CDR3 has 16 residues. This chain's CDR3 is CASGLVRRGGNTEAFF. Written as DNA, the CDR3 is TGTGCTAGTGGTTTGGTACGGAGGGGAGGGAACACTGAAGCTTTCTTT.

V is TRBV6-2 or TRBV6-3 and J is TRBJ2-1; a possible D gene is TRBD2 (5 bases). CDR1 MNHEY and CDR2 SVGEGT come from the germline V gene. Deletions cut 2 bases from V and 2 bases from J, with 25 bases between. The CDR3 runs to 20 residues. The CDR3 nucleotides are TGTGCCAGCAGTTACCCCGGTGGAACGGGTGTTCCGGGAACCTACAATGAGCAGTTCTTC. Its protein product is CASSYPGGTGVPGTYNEQFF.

This clone occurred a few times. V usage is TRBV6-5 and J usage is TRBJ1-6; D may be TRBD1 (6 bases). The CDR3 extends over 15 amino acids. Germline V gives CDR1 MNHEY, CDR2 SVGAGI. Trimming left V 8 bases short and J 6 bases short, with 17 bases between. The CDR3 DNA follows: TGTGCCAGCGTTCAGCTACAGGGACCTAATTCACCCCTCCACTTT. The encoded protein is CASVQLQGPNSPLHF.

Only one count was recorded for this clone. The V gene is TRBV4-1, the J gene TRBJ1-5, with D maybe TRBD1 (5 bases). V lost 1 base and J lost 4, with 8 bases in between. The CDR3 is 14 amino acids. CDR1 and CDR2 (germline): MGHRA, YSYEKL. The CDR3 region is CASSQASGNQPQHF. The CDR3 DNA is TGCGCCAGCAGCCAAGCTTCAGGGAATCAGCCCCAGCATTTT.

V usage is TRBV5-1 and J usage is TRBJ1-3, with D uncertain. This CDR3 region has 16 residues. V shed 0 bases and J shed 0 bases, with 10 bases lying between them. Germline values: CDR1 SGHRS, CDR2 YFSETQ. The CDR3 reads CASSLGPVRSGNTIYF. DNA of the CDR3: TGCGCCAGCAGCTTGGGTCCAGTCCGCTCTGGAAACACCATATATTTT.

The chain joins TRBV7-3 to TRBJ2-7; 10 positions agree with TRBD1. Trimming cost V 2 bases and J 6 bases; bases outside gene matches: 4. CDR3 length equals 14 residues. Per the germline V gene, CDR1 is SGHTA and CDR2 is FQGTGA. Here the CDR3 reads CASSLGTGVGEQYF. As DNA, the CDR3 is TGTGCCAGCAGCTTAGGGACAGGGGTTGGCGAGCAGTACTTC.

The V gene is TRBV15, the J gene TRBJ2-3; TRBD2 matches 10 bases. This CDR3 spans 15 amino acids. Losses at the gene ends were 5 bases for V and 1 base for J; bases not matched to a gene: 3. Germline CDR1 is LNHNV and CDR2 is YYDKDF (reference sequence). This chain's CDR3 is CATSGGLAGTDTQYF. CDR3 sequence (DNA): TGTGCCACCAGCGGCGGACTAGCGGGCACAGATACGCAGTATTTT.

The chain is built from TRBV7-6 and TRBJ1-4, with D tentatively TRBD1 (6 bases). V lost 4 bases and J lost 0, with 9 bases in between. CDR3 length: 15 amino acids. The germline V gene encodes CDR1 SGHVS and CDR2 FNYEAQ. CDR3 sequence: CASSSRTATNEKLFF. The DNA for the CDR3 is TGTGCCAGCAGCTCTCGGACAGCAACTAATGAAAAACTGTTTTTT.

The chain has TRBV19 and TRBJ2-5, with 9 nucleotides matching TRBD1. The trim removed 3 bases at V and 0 bases at J, leaving 11 bases unmatched. There are 18 residues in the CDR3. Per germline, CDR1 LNHDA and CDR2 SQIVND (reference sequence). The CDR3 region has the DNA TGTGCCAGTAGTATTAGGTCGATCGGACAGGGGAACCAAGAGACCCAGTACTTC. It codes for CASSIRSIGQGNQETQYF. The entire variable domain, with the rest obtained from reference TRBV19 and TRBJ2-5, is as follows: DGGITQSPKYLFRKEGQNVTLSCEQNLNHDAMYWYRQDPGQGLRLIYYSQIVNDFQKGDIAEGYSVSREKKESFPLTVTSAQKNPTAFYLCASSIRSIGQGNQETQYFGPGTRLLVL.

The rearrangement links TRBV29-1 to TRBJ1-1; D call uncertain. The germline V gene has CDR1 SQVTM and CDR2 ANQGSEA. The CDR3 loop spans 12 amino acids. Trimming removed 7 bases from V and 4 bases from J, with 13 bases in between. The CDR3 bases are TGCAGCGCGGGCGGGTTCGGCACTGAAGCTTTCTTT. Its translation is CSAGGFGTEAFF.

The chain carries TRBV19 and TRBJ1-2; D is perhaps TRBD1 (6 bases). The CDR3 loop spans 14 amino acids. Between the trimmed V and J ends, which lost 5 bases and 4 bases, there was a span of 14 bases. CDR1 LNHDA and CDR2 SQIVND come from the germline V gene (reference sequence). CDR3 residues: CASSPDRRLYGYTF. The CDR3 region has the DNA TGTGCCAGTAGTCCTGACAGGAGGCTCTATGGCTACACCTTC.

The chain employs TRBV7-9 and TRBJ2-7; TRBD1 is a possible D gene (6 bases). Trimming took off 5 bases at V and 5 bases at J, with 13 bases between the two ends. Germline V gene data show CDR1 as SEHNR and CDR2 as FQNEAQ (reference sequence). The CDR3 has 13 residues. In DNA form, the CDR3 reads TGTGCCAGCAGCCCCGGACAGCCTAACGAGCAGTACTTC. This gives the protein CASSPGQPNEQYF.

This chain links TRBV7-9 with TRBJ1-5; 7 bases map to TRBD1. Losses at the gene ends were 5 bases for V and 2 bases for J; bases not matched to a gene: 9. Germline V gene lookup returns CDR1 SEHNR and CDR2 FQNEAQ (reference sequence). The CDR3 has 16 amino acids. CDR3 in DNA: TGTGCCAGCAGCCCCCTGACAGGGAAGGGCAATCAGCCCCAGCATTTT. It translates to CASSPLTGKGNQPQHF.

The gene calls are TRBV5-1 and TRBJ1-5; D unclear. V lost 4 bases and J lost 8, with 19 bases in between. The CDR3 contains 15 residues. Germline V gene sequence: CDR1 SGHRS, CDR2 YFSETQ. The CDR3 protein is CASSPGRGSVEPQHF. The CDR3 DNA follows: TGCGCCAGCAGCCCGGGCCGAGGGTCGGTTGAGCCCCAGCATTTT.

The gene calls are TRBV14 and TRBJ2-7; tentative D call: TRBD1 (6 bases). Germline CDR1 and CDR2: SGHDN and FVKESK. Between the trimmed V and J ends, which lost 0 bases and 9 bases, there was a span of 21 bases. This CDR3 has 16 residues. CDR3 residues: CASSQDHGTTILGQYF. The CDR3 nucleotides are TGTGCCAGCAGCCAAGACCACGGGACAACCATTCTTGGGCAGTACTTC. The full variable domain, in which reference TRBV14 and TRBJ2-7 provide the parts outside the CDR3, is EAGVTQFPSHSVIEKGQTVTLRCDPISGHDNLYWYRRVMGKEIKFLLHFVKESKQDESGMPNNRFLAERTGGTYSTLKVQPAELEDSGVYFCASSQDHGTTILGQYFGPGTRLTVT.

This sequence joins TRBV10-2 and TRBJ2-5; 7 positions agree with TRBD1. CDR1 is WSHSY, CDR2 SAAADI, per germline. Trimming took 8 bases from V and 1 from J; bases not matched to a gene: 4. The CDR3 totals 13 residues. The CDR3 sequence: CASRRDSQETQYF. The CDR3 DNA reads TGCGCCAGCCGCCGGGACAGCCAAGAGACCCAGTACTTC.

The chain joins TRBV3-1 (or the pseudogene TRBV3-2) to TRBJ2-1, with 7 bases fitting TRBD1. V lost 5 bases and J lost 0; bases outside the gene matches: 4. CDR3 length equals 15 residues. Germline V gives CDR1 LGHDT, CDR2 YNNKEL (reference sequence). CDR3 residues: CASSKTGSSYNEQFF. In nucleotides, the CDR3 is TGTGCCAGCAGCAAGACAGGGAGCTCCTACAATGAGCAGTTCTTC.

This chain connects TRBV5-8 to TRBJ1-1, with a tentative D call TRBD1 (6 bases). V lost 4 bases and J lost 6, with 13 bases in between. The CDR3 runs to 13 residues. Germline V gene sequence: CDR1 SGHTS, CDR2 YDEGEE. The CDR3, as DNA: TGTGCCAGCAGCCAATACAGGGTTCCTGAAGCTTTCTTT. Residues: CASSQYRVPEAFF.

DNA for the CDR3: TGCGCCAGCAGTAGCGGCTCTGGGGCCAACGTCCTGACTTTC. Amino acid sequence: CASSSGSGANVLTF. The rearrangement joins TRBV10-1 to TRBJ2-6; TRBD2 is a possible D gene (5 bases). V was pared by 5 bases and J by 0 bases, with 5 bases between. Germline values: CDR1 WNHNN, CDR2 SYGVQD (reference sequence). This CDR3 region has 14 residues.

Regarding this clone: Relative to the germline gene, one junction end is altered; a read error may explain this. The chain carries TRBV7-7 and TRBJ2-1; 8 bases line up with TRBD2. Germline V CDR1 and CDR2: SSHAT, FNYEAQ (reference sequence). The CDR3 covers 14 residues. CDR3 nucleotide sequence: TGTGCTAGCAGCCTCGGGGGGGGGTACAATGAGCAGTTCTTC. Protein product: CASSLGGGYNEQFF.

This clone was seen once. The chain recombines TRBV13 with TRBJ1-2, with D perhaps TRBD1 (5 bases). Germline loops: CDR1 PRHDT, CDR2 FYEKMQ (reference sequence). The CDR3 consists of 13 residues. Trimming removed 5 bases from V and 5 bases from J, with 12 bases in between. The CDR3 DNA reads TGTGCCAGCAGCGACCGGGGGGGTTATGGCTACACCTTC. Translated, it gives CASSDRGGYGYTF.

The rearrangement uses TRBV19 and TRBJ2-5, with 11 bases lining up with TRBD2. Trimming at V came to 6 bases and at J to 3 bases, leaving 3 bases not matched to a gene. Germline values: CDR1 LNHDA, CDR2 SQIVND (reference sequence). The CDR3 has 14 residues. CDR3 amino acids: CASSVLAGEETQYF. CDR3 DNA: TGTGCCAGTAGCGTACTAGCGGGGGAAGAGACCCAGTACTTC.

This chain links TRBV19 with TRBJ1-1, with D maybe TRBD1 (6 bases). From germline, CDR1 is LNHDA and CDR2 SQIVND (reference sequence). The CDR3 covers 14 residues. Trimming took 6 bases from V and 0 from J, leaving 11 bases between them. The CDR3 reads CASRKDSLNTEAFF. The CDR3 DNA reads as TGTGCCAGTAGAAAGGACAGCCTGAACACTGAAGCTTTCTTT.

The chain employs TRBV5-5 and TRBJ2-1, with D tentatively TRBD2 (6 bases). Germline V gene sequence: CDR1 SGHKS, CDR2 YYEKEE (reference sequence). V lost 0 bases and J lost 7, with 17 bases in between. This CDR3 spans 16 amino acids. CDR3 sequence: CASSLAWDSFLNEQFF. As DNA, the CDR3 is TGTGCCAGCAGCTTGGCGTGGGACTCCTTCCTTAATGAGCAGTTCTTC. Drawing the rest from reference TRBV5-5 and TRBJ2-1, the complete variable domain is DAGVTQSPTHLIKTRGQQVTLRCSPISGHKSVSWYQQVLGQGPQFIFQYYEKEERGRGNFPDRFSARQFPNYSSELNVNALLLGDSALYLCASSLAWDSFLNEQFFGPGTRLTVL.

The rearrangement uses TRBV28 and TRBJ1-2, with 8 bases identical to TRBD1. Trimming at V came to 2 bases and at J to 6 bases, leaving 8 bases not matched to a gene. The CDR3 sequence is 15 residues long. Germline CDR1 is MDHEN and CDR2 is SYDVKM. CDR3 nucleotide sequence: TGTGCCAGCAGTTTAGCCTTTGGACAGGGAGATGGCTACACCTTC. As protein: CASSLAFGQGDGYTF.

This chain joins TRBV6-2 or TRBV6-3 and TRBJ2-1; a possible D gene is TRBD2 (6 bases). Looked up from germline, CDR1 is MNHEY and CDR2 is SVGEGT. This CDR3 comprises 18 residues. V lost 6 bases to trimming and J lost 4 bases, with 25 bases between them. CDR3: CASSPLNQLGGVYNEQFF. The DNA of the CDR3 is TGTGCCAGCAGCCCCCTCAACCAACTAGGAGGGGTTTACAATGAGCAGTTCTTC.

This clone was observed a handful of times. J is TRBJ1-5 and V is TRBV6-6; 9 nucleotides match TRBD1. The CDR3 has 17 amino acids. V lost 5 bases to trimming and J lost 1 base; unmatched junction nucleotides: 9. Germline V CDR1 and CDR2: MNHNY, SVGAGI (reference sequence). The CDR3 coding sequence is TGTGCCAGCAGTCCCCGGACAGGGGTGGGCAGCAATCAGCCCCAGCATTTT. This encodes CASSPRTGVGSNQPQHF.

The J gene is TRBJ1-1, the V gene TRBV5-1; D gene ambiguous. The V gene's germline CDR1 is SGHRS and CDR2 YFSETQ. V was pared by 4 bases and J by 0 bases, with 13 bases between. This CDR3 has 15 amino acids. CDR3 bases: TGCGCCAGCAGCGCCGGGAATACCATGAACACTGAAGCTTTCTTT. Amino acid sequence: CASSAGNTMNTEAFF.

The chain recombines TRBV5-6 with TRBJ1-2; unclear D gene. The CDR3 runs to 12 residues. Germline V lookup: CDR1 SGHDT, CDR2 YYEEEE. Trimming removed 5 bases from V and 0 bases from J, with 5 bases in between. The CDR3 DNA follows: TGTGCCAGCAGGGCCGCTAACTATGGCTACACCTTC. Translating it yields CASRAANYGYTF.

V usage is TRBV9 and J usage is TRBJ2-1; the match to TRBD2 covers 9 bases. CDR1 SGDLS and CDR2 YYNGEE come from the germline V gene. CDR3 length: 17 residues. Losses at the gene ends were 4 bases for V and 5 bases for J; bases not matched to a gene: 13. This chain's CDR3 is CASSSLGGGVFNNEQFF. The CDR3 nucleotides are TGTGCCAGCAGCTCCCTTGGCGGGGGGGTCTTCAACAATGAGCAGTTCTTC. Full variable domain (rest looked up from reference TRBV9 and TRBJ2-1): DSGVTQTPKHLITATGQRVTLRCSPRSGDLSVYWYQQSLDQGLQFLIQYYNGEERAKGNILERFSAQQFPDLHSELNLSSLELGDSALYFCASSSLGGGVFNNEQFFGPGTRLTVL.